These 32 T cell receptor beta chains originate from one sample sequenced in a study of cytomegalovirus exposure and HLA in healthy donors. PCR primers comprised 60 Vbeta and 13 Jbeta primers. Only in-frame clones appear in the TCRdb table, and some are missing; sequencing was by immunoSEQ multiplex PCR. The sample lists approximately 130,000 clones, more than 60% occurring once. The sequenced material came from PBMCs. The receptor source for this set is a woman aged 35 to 49 in good health and CMV-seronegative.

This rearrangement joins TRBV5-1 to TRBJ2-1, with 8 bases matching TRBD1. The CDR3 is 15 residues long. The V gene's germline CDR1 is SGHRS and CDR2 YFSETQ. The J segment lost 0 bases and the V segment lost 6 bases, leaving 5 bases of the junction unmatched. In DNA, the CDR3 is TGCGCCAGCAACTTTACAGGGGGCTCCTACAATGAGCAGTTCTTC. This translates into CASNFTGGSYNEQFF.

The chain couples TRBV5-1 to TRBJ1-2, with a weak D call TRBD1 (5 bases). V shed 0 bases and J shed 4 bases, with 7 bases lying between them. The germline V gene has CDR1 SGHRS and CDR2 YFSETQ. CDR3 length: 13 residues. The CDR3: CASSLEQAYGYTF. The CDR3 DNA sequence: TGCGCCAGCAGCTTGGAACAGGCCTATGGCTACACCTTC.

The gene calls are TRBV5-4 and TRBJ2-3; D possibly corresponds to TRBD2 (5 bases). The CDR3 has 15 residues. Germline values: CDR1 SGHNT, CDR2 YYREEE (reference sequence). V was clipped by 2 bases and J by 0 bases, with 10 bases between them. CDR3 loop: CASSFAGGSTDTQYF. The CDR3, as DNA: TGTGCCAGCAGCTTCGCAGGCGGGAGCACAGATACGCAGTATTTT.

This clone has more than one count but fewer than ten. V is TRBV6-5 and J is TRBJ2-1, with D unclear. The germline V and J ends were trimmed by 0 bases and 6 bases, with 6 bases remaining between them. The V gene's germline CDR1 is MNHEY and CDR2 SVGAGI. This CDR3 contains 13 residues. The CDR3 region is CASSYSPSNEQFF. Written as DNA, the CDR3 is TGTGCCAGCAGTTACTCTCCCAGCAATGAGCAGTTCTTC.

The chain joins TRBV15 to TRBJ2-2; 7 bases agree with TRBD2. After removal of 8 bases from V and 6 bases from J, the junction contained 9 bases not matched to a gene. There are 14 residues in the CDR3. Germline V gives CDR1 LNHNV, CDR2 YYDKDF (reference sequence). The CDR3 sequence is CATPWRESPGELFF. CDR3 sequence (DNA): TGTGCCACCCCGTGGCGGGAGTCCCCCGGGGAGCTGTTTTTT. Variable domain in full (rest from reference TRBV15 and TRBJ2-2): DAMVIQNPRYQVTQFGKPVTLSCSQTLNHNVMYWYQQKSSQAPKLLFHYYDKDFNNEADTPDNFQSRRPNTSFCFLDIRSPGLGDTAMYLCATPWRESPGELFFGEGSRLTVL.

This clone was seen once. CDR3 in amino acids: CASSLGTGVYEQYF. CDR3 DNA: TGCGCCAGCAGCTTGGGGACAGGGGTCTACGAGCAGTACTTC. The chain has TRBV5-1 and TRBJ2-5; 9 positions match TRBD1. The DNA end is a closer match to TRBJ2-7, so the J assignment may be wrong. The CDR3 has 14 residues. Germline CDR1 reads SGHRS; CDR2 reads YFSETQ.

V gene TRBV2 combines with J gene TRBJ1-1, with TRBD1 matching 9 bases. Germline-derived CDR1 and CDR2 are SNHLY and FYNNEI. The CDR3 runs 12 residues. The J segment lost 4 bases and the V segment lost 8 bases, leaving 2 bases of the junction unmatched. DNA of the CDR3: TGTGCCAGCGTGACAGGGGGCACTGAAGCTTTCTTT. Translating gives CASVTGGTEAFF.

The V and J genes are TRBV18 and TRBJ2-7; 10 nucleotides match TRBD2. CDR1 and CDR2 from the germline V gene are KGHSH and LQKENI. The CDR3 consists of 15 residues. V was pared by 3 bases and J by 4 bases, with 6 bases of the junction left unmatched. The CDR3 nucleotides read TGTGCCAGCTCACCTACTGGGACTAGCGCATACGAGCAGTACTTC. This codes for CASSPTGTSAYEQYF.

The CDR3 here is CASSYRDNEKLFF. Written as DNA, the CDR3 is TGTGCCAGCAGTTACAGGGATAATGAAAAACTGTTTTTT. This chain joins TRBV28 and TRBJ1-4; TRBD1 might be the D (6 bases). Trimming pared 4 bases from V and 4 bases from J, leaving 7 bases between. The length of the CDR3 is 13 residues. From germline, CDR1 is MDHEN and CDR2 SYDVKM.

The chain couples TRBV7-9 to TRBJ2-7; 8 bases agree with TRBD2. In germline, CDR1 is SEHNR, CDR2 FQNEAQ (reference sequence). The CDR3 runs 15 residues. With V trimmed by 5 bases and J by 0 bases, 6 bases remained unmatched. The CDR3 loop is CASSRLSGSSYEQYF. The CDR3 bases are TGTGCCAGCAGCCGATTAAGCGGGAGCTCCTACGAGCAGTACTTC.

This chain connects TRBV7-9 to TRBJ1-2; 8 bases fit TRBD1. The ends lost 5 bases at V and 4 bases at J; junction bases unmatched: 6. The CDR3 loop spans 14 amino acids. Germline CDR1 is SEHNR and CDR2 is FQNEAQ (reference sequence). The CDR3 region is CASSLSTGVYGYTF. In DNA form, the CDR3 reads TGTGCCAGCAGCCTTTCGACAGGGGTCTATGGCTACACCTTC.

The rearrangement links TRBV6-5 to TRBJ1-1, with 10 bases lining up with TRBD1. The J segment lost 6 bases and the V segment lost 6 bases, leaving 10 bases of the junction unmatched. The CDR3 runs to 15 residues. Germline V gives CDR1 MNHEY, CDR2 SVGAGI. Here the CDR3 reads CASSENRQGASEAFF. Written as DNA, the CDR3 is TGTGCCAGCAGCGAAAACCGACAGGGGGCGTCTGAAGCTTTCTTT.

The chain recombines TRBV21-1 with TRBJ2-7; the tabulated D call, TRBD2, remains unverified against the DNA. TRBV21-1 has pseudogene status. The CDR3 loop spans 14 amino acids. The CDR3 nucleotides read TGTGCCAGCAGTCCCTTCGCGGGAATCTACGAGCAGTACTTC. This encodes CASSPFAGIYEQYF.

There are a few counts of this clone. The chain recombines TRBV9 with TRBJ1-2; D gene uncertain. The CDR3 contains 13 residues. Germline V gene sequence: CDR1 SGDLS, CDR2 YYNGEE. With 8 bases removed from V and 3 bases from J, the gap between germline ends came to 14 bases. CDR3 amino acids: CASAEGRDYGYTF. CDR3 sequence (DNA): TGTGCCAGTGCTGAGGGAAGGGACTATGGCTACACCTTC.

Worth noting for this clone: Other DNA variants within this sample encode the same CDR3. The chain joins TRBV9 to TRBJ2-1, with TRBD2 matching 7 bases. The CDR3 is 15 amino acids. Germline assignment: CDR1 SGDLS and CDR2 YYNGEE. V was pared by 5 bases and J by 1 base, with 6 bases of the junction left unmatched. Here the CDR3 reads CASSPSGGSYNEQFF. The CDR3 DNA follows: TGTGCCAGCAGTCCGTCGGGGGGATCCTACAATGAGCAGTTCTTC.

The chain is built from TRBV7-8 and TRBJ2-7; 9 bases are shared with TRBD2. Trimming at V came to 0 bases and at J to 4 bases, leaving 16 bases not matched to a gene. Germline CDR1 is SGHVS and CDR2 is FQNEAQ. The CDR3 loop spans 19 amino acids. The CDR3 DNA follows: TGTGCCAGCAGCTTAGCCCGGCGGGAGGGCCGGGGGGTGGCTTACGAGCAGTACTTC. It specifies CASSLARREGRGVAYEQYF. Filled out from reference TRBV7-8 and TRBJ2-7, the complete variable domain reads GAGVSQSPRYKVAKRGQDVALRCDPISGHVSLFWYQQALGQGPEFLTYFQNEAQLDKSGLPSDRFFAERPEGSVSTLKIQRTQQEDSAVYLCASSLARREGRGVAYEQYFGPGTRLTVT.

The J gene is TRBJ1-1, the V gene TRBV6-1; D gene ambiguous. The CDR3 totals 14 residues. Trimming cost V 1 base and J 5 bases, with 11 bases left between them. Germline V CDR1 and CDR2: MNHNS, SASEGT. The CDR3, as DNA: TGTGCCAGCAGTGAAGAGGAAGCGGGGACTGAAGCTTTCTTT. It yields the protein CASSEEEAGTEAFF.

V usage is TRBV28 and J usage is TRBJ2-5; TRBD2 aligns across 15 bases. This CDR3 comprises 16 residues. The germline V gene has CDR1 MDHEN and CDR2 SYDVKM. Trimming at V came to 11 bases and at J to 7 bases, leaving 14 bases not matched to a gene. The CDR3 is CAGQSGLAGGLGTQYF. CDR3 nucleotides: TGTGCCGGGCAGAGCGGACTAGCGGGGGGGCTGGGGACCCAGTACTTC.

The V gene is TRBV7-8, the J gene TRBJ2-3, with D possibly TRBD2 on 7 matching bases. Germline CDR1 SGHVS, CDR2 FQNEAQ. The ends were cut back, 4 bases at V and 3 bases at J, with 26 bases in the middle. The CDR3 runs 19 residues. CDR3 region: CASSSTKTRGAKRTDTQYF. In DNA, the CDR3 is TGTGCCAGCAGCTCAACCAAGACCCGGGGGGCGAAACGGACAGATACGCAGTATTTT.

The gene calls are TRBV2 and TRBJ2-2; 8 bases fit TRBD2. V trimming: 10 bases; J trimming: 2 bases; junction bases outside the gene matches: 6. Germline CDR1 and CDR2: SNHLY and FYNNEI. The CDR3 consists of 14 residues. Written as DNA, the CDR3 is TGTGCCATCCACACTAGCGGTAACACCGGGGAGCTGTTTTTT. It yields the protein CAIHTSGNTGELFF.

The rearrangement joins TRBV7-9 to TRBJ2-1; TRBD2 aligns across 7 bases. The CDR3 covers 16 residues. CDR1 is SEHNR, CDR2 FQNEAQ, per germline (reference sequence). With V trimmed by 2 bases and J by 4 bases, 8 bases remained unmatched. CDR3 in DNA: TGTGCCAGCAGCTTACGGTTGGCTAGCGGTTACAATGAGCAGTTCTTC. Translation gives CASSLRLASGYNEQFF. The full variable domain, its missing parts supplied by reference TRBV7-9 and TRBJ2-1, is DTGVSQNPRHKITKRGQNVTFRCDPISEHNRLYWYRQTLGQGPEFLTYFQNEAQLEKSRLLSDRFSAERPKGSFSTLEIQRTEQGDSAMYLCASSLRLASGYNEQFFGPGTRLTVL.

This clone was seen just once. The V call is TRBV19, the J call TRBJ2-3; 7 nucleotides line up with TRBD2. CDR1 is LNHDA and CDR2 is SQIVND in the germline V gene (reference sequence). Trimming at V came to 9 bases and at J to 5 bases, leaving 14 bases not matched to a gene. The CDR3 length is 15 residues. The CDR3 loop is CASSGGSSRIDTQYF. The CDR3 bases are TGTGCCAGCTCGGGGGGTAGCTCGAGGATAGATACGCAGTATTTT.

The gene calls are TRBV7-9 and TRBJ2-7; 7 bases agree with TRBD1. Trimming took 6 bases from V and 0 from J; bases not matched to a gene: 8. The CDR3 consists of 15 residues. Germline CDR1 is SEHNR and CDR2 is FQNEAQ (reference sequence). Here the CDR3 DNA reads TGTGCCAGCAGTCCTACAGGGGAAAGCTCCTACGAGCAGTACTTC. Translating gives CASSPTGESSYEQYF. Using reference TRBV7-9 and TRBJ2-7 for the parts outside the CDR3, the full variable domain is DTGVSQNPRHKITKRGQNVTFRCDPISEHNRLYWYRQTLGQGPEFLTYFQNEAQLEKSRLLSDRFSAERPKGSFSTLEIQRTEQGDSAMYLCASSPTGESSYEQYFGPGTRLTVT.

In its sample, this clone was seen a few times. The rearrangement uses TRBV9 and TRBJ1-2, with D possibly being TRBD1 (5 bases). Germline assignment: CDR1 SGDLS and CDR2 YYNGEE. CDR3 size: 12 residues. Trimming left V 7 bases short and J 6 bases short, with 13 bases between. The CDR3 region is CASGGTGDGYTF. The CDR3 DNA sequence: TGTGCCAGCGGAGGGACGGGGGATGGCTACACCTTC. The full variable domain, rest sourced from reference TRBV9 and TRBJ1-2, is DSGVTQTPKHLITATGQRVTLRCSPRSGDLSVYWYQQSLDQGLQFLIQYYNGEERAKGNILERFSAQQFPDLHSELNLSSLELGDSALYFCASGGTGDGYTFGSGTRLTVV.

Turning to this clone: One end of the junction is discordant with germline, which a read error may explain. V and J are TRBV18 and TRBJ1-1, with a weak D call TRBD1 (5 bases). This CDR3 has 15 amino acids. In germline, CDR1 is KGHSH, CDR2 LQKENI. The CDR3 DNA reads TGTGCCAGCCCACCCACACAGAGCAGGGACACTGAAGCTTTCTTT. Translated, it gives CASPPTQSRDTEAFF.

The chain recombines TRBV30 with TRBJ2-3; D is unclear. This CDR3 spans 12 amino acids. V gave up 0 bases and J gave up 6 bases, with 7 bases separating them. Germline CDR1 and CDR2: GTSNPN and SVGIG (reference sequence). The DNA for the CDR3 is TGTGCCTGGAGTGTAACCGGGGATACGCAGTATTTT. It is translated as CAWSVTGDTQYF. Combining the CDR3 with reference TRBV30 and TRBJ2-3 gives the whole variable domain SQTIHQWPATLVQPVGSPLSLECTVEGTSNPNLYWYRQAAGRGLQLLFYSVGIGQISSEVPQNLSASRPQDRQFILSSKKLLLSDSGFYLCAWSVTGDTQYFGPGTRLTVL.

V and J are TRBV27 and TRBJ1-1, with 9 bases aligning to TRBD1. The CDR3 is made up of 16 amino acids. J lost 4 bases, V lost 5 bases, and 11 bases had no gene match. Germline V CDR1 and CDR2: MNHEY, SMNVEV (reference sequence). The CDR3 region is CASSLWAATGGTEAFF. In DNA form, the CDR3 reads TGTGCCAGCAGTCTCTGGGCCGCGACAGGGGGCACTGAAGCTTTCTTT.

This clone has a handful of counts. The chain employs TRBV5-1 and TRBJ2-7; the D is unclear. V dropped 1 base and J dropped 3 bases, with 8 bases sitting between them. Germline CDR1 reads SGHRS; CDR2 reads YFSETQ. This CDR3 has 13 residues. As DNA, the CDR3 is TGCGCCAGCAGCTTGCTAGGAGACTACGAGCAGTACTTC. Amino acids: CASSLLGDYEQYF.

In this sample, this clone turned up once. The rearrangement links TRBV27 to TRBJ2-3, with TRBD1 as a possible D gene (6 bases). Looked up from germline, CDR1 is MNHEY and CDR2 is SMNVEV (reference sequence). This CDR3 region has 16 residues. The V gene lost 6 bases and the J gene lost 4 bases, with 20 bases spanning the gap. The CDR3, as DNA: TGTGCCAGCAGCCTTGGGGGCACGCACCGCCCAGATACGCAGTATTTT. Protein: CASSLGGTHRPDTQYF.

The chain recombines TRBV29-1 with TRBJ2-7; D is possibly TRBD2 (6 bases). The germline V and J ends were trimmed by 1 base and 9 bases, with 13 bases remaining between them. There are 12 residues in the CDR3. Germline CDR1 is SQVTM and CDR2 is ANQGSEA. Here the CDR3 reads CSVEAWAGGQYF. In nucleotides, the CDR3 is TGCAGCGTTGAAGCCTGGGCCGGGGGGCAGTACTTC.

This clone was seen once. The chain uses TRBV19 and TRBJ1-3, with TRBD1 matching over 7 bases. The CDR3 is 13 residues long. Germline trimming cut 7 bases from V and 7 bases from J; bases unmatched to any gene: 7. Per germline, CDR1 LNHDA and CDR2 SQIVND (reference sequence). The CDR3 DNA is TGTGCCAGTATGGGGACAGCCGTGAACACCATATATTTT. This gives the protein CASMGTAVNTIYF.

The CDR3 is CASKAGVGLNYAEQFF. The CDR3 DNA sequence: TGCGCCAGCAAGGCGGGAGTGGGCCTAAATTATGCTGAGCAGTTCTTC. V is TRBV10-2 and J is TRBJ2-1, with 7 bases lining up with TRBD2. Germline values: CDR1 WSHSY, CDR2 SAAADI. The CDR3 covers 16 residues. V was pared by 7 bases and J by 9 bases, with 18 bases of the junction left unmatched.